The 3 T cell receptor beta chains below all came from one sample that was sequenced in a study of post-analysis software for immune sequencing data. Study results and limitations: In patients, five or six TRBV segments were more frequent than in controls, with TRBV5-6, TRBV5-1 and TRBV20-1 among them.

Their recognized antigens are unknown. Researchers reported that TCR beta cDNA libraries carried unique molecular identifiers. TCRdb reprocessed the PCR reads with MiXCR, giving one entry per CDR3 protein. The sample has a few hundred thousand distinct CDR3 sequences, around 37% seen once; the top ten hold 13%. Input material: blood. Source of these receptors: a girl aged 5 to 17 with multiple sclerosis.

The J gene is TRBJ1-2, the V gene TRBV7-9; weak D call: TRBD1 (5 bases). Germline CDR1 and CDR2: SEHNR and FQNEAQ (reference sequence). The V end was cut by 11 bases, the J end by 0 bases, with 13 bases between. This CDR3 has 13 residues. CDR3 in amino acids: CAGAGSSNYGYTF. The CDR3 DNA follows: TGTGCCGGGGCAGGGTCGTCTAACTATGGCTACACCTTC.

This chain connects TRBV19 to TRBJ2-6; D call uncertain. The CDR3 consists of 14 residues. The ends were cut back, 7 bases at V and 4 bases at J, with 11 bases in the middle. CDR1 and CDR2 from the germline V gene are LNHDA and SQIVND (reference sequence). The CDR3 protein is CASTNQQGANVLTF. For the CDR3, the DNA is TGTGCCAGTACGAACCAGCAGGGGGCCAACGTCCTGACTTTC.

The chain has TRBV12-3 or TRBV12-4 and TRBJ1-2, with TRBD1 as a possible D gene (5 bases). Between the trimmed V and J ends, which lost 7 bases and 8 bases, there was a span of 23 bases. The CDR3 is 15 amino acids. CDR3 in amino acids: CASTGGLPLKRGYTF. DNA for the CDR3: TGTGCCAGCACCGGGGGACTCCCCCTCAAGAGGGGCTACACCTTC.